These 26 T cell receptor beta chains originate from one sample sequenced in a study of cytomegalovirus exposure and HLA in healthy donors. The PCR made use of 60 Vbeta and 13 Jbeta primers. Some clones are missing from TCRdb's copy, which holds only in-frame ones; the method was immunoSEQ multiplex PCR. The sample lists roughly 190,000 clones, over 60% occurring once. The sequenced sample consisted of PBMCs. The receptors here all came from a woman between 45 and 60 years old in good health and CMV-seronegative.

The chain links TRBV28 to TRBJ1-2; tentative D call: TRBD1 (6 bases). The CDR3 extends over 16 amino acids. Per germline, CDR1 MDHEN and CDR2 SYDVKM. Trimming shortened V by 2 bases and J by 5 bases, and 18 bases separated the two germline ends. CDR3 sequence: CASSLMGQNFKYGYTF. CDR3 in DNA: TGTGCCAGCAGTTTAATGGGACAAAATTTCAAGTATGGCTACACCTTC.

V is TRBV19 and J is TRBJ2-5, with a possible D match to TRBD2 (7 bases). The ends were cut back, 0 bases at V and 7 bases at J, with 12 bases in the middle. This CDR3 comprises 14 residues. Looked up from germline, CDR1 is LNHDA and CDR2 is SQIVND (reference sequence). CDR3 in amino acids: CASSIEGGLGTQYF. CDR3 coding DNA: TGTGCCAGTAGTATAGAGGGGGGGCTTGGGACCCAGTACTTC.

The chain uses TRBV19 and TRBJ1-5; TRBD1 matches 10 bases. CDR1 and CDR2 (germline): LNHDA, SQIVND (reference sequence). V lost 0 bases, J lost 2 bases, and 1 base stayed unmatched. The CDR3 has 16 amino acids. The CDR3 nucleotides read TGTGCCAGTAGTATAGATGGGACAGGGGGCAATCAGCCCCAGCATTTT. The encoded protein is CASSIDGTGGNQPQHF.

The CDR3 is CASSQDGGRGNEKLFF. In DNA form, the CDR3 reads TGTGCCAGCAGCCAAGATGGGGGCAGGGGGAATGAAAAACTGTTTTTT. The chain employs TRBV4-2 and TRBJ1-4, with TRBD1 matching 7 bases. Germline V gene sequence: CDR1 LGHNA, CDR2 YNFKEQ. The CDR3 loop spans 16 amino acids. With V trimmed by 0 bases and J by 5 bases, 6 bases remained unmatched.

The V and J genes are TRBV6-6 and TRBJ2-2; 12 positions agree with TRBD1. Trimming removed 7 bases from V and 7 bases from J; junction bases left unmatched: 10. The CDR3 contains 16 residues. Germline V lookup: CDR1 MNHNY, CDR2 SVGAGI (reference sequence). CDR3 sequence reads: CASMEWDRGHGGELFF. Here the CDR3 DNA reads TGTGCCAGCATGGAATGGGACAGGGGGCATGGCGGGGAGCTGTTTTTT.

This clone occurred once. This sequence joins TRBV6-5 and TRBJ2-5, with 8 bases fitting TRBD1. TRBJ2-7 matches the DNA end more closely, so the J call is doubtful. Germline CDR1 reads MNHEY; CDR2 reads SVGAGI. CDR3 length: 15 amino acids. This chain's CDR3 is CASRFGQGYAYEQYF. The CDR3 bases are TGTGCCAGCAGGTTCGGACAGGGTTATGCCTACGAGCAGTACTTC.

The chain uses TRBV28 and TRBJ1-3; no definite D call. Germline V gives CDR1 MDHEN, CDR2 SYDVKM. Between the trimmed V and J ends, which lost 5 bases and 8 bases, there was a span of 10 bases. The CDR3 is 12 amino acids. The CDR3 DNA is TGTGCCAGCAGTACCCCCACGGACACCATATATTTT. This gives the protein CASSTPTDTIYF.

This sequence joins TRBV29-1 and TRBJ2-7, with D possibly TRBD1 on 6 matching bases. Trimming removed 6 bases from V and 5 bases from J, with 20 bases in between. The germline gives CDR1 SQVTM, CDR2 ANQGSEA. This CDR3 is 14 amino acids long. The CDR3 reads CSVRRGHLPDEQYF. The CDR3 DNA reads TGCAGCGTCCGCAGGGGTCACCTTCCTGACGAGCAGTACTTC.

The V and J genes are TRBV5-1 and TRBJ1-1; no definite D call. Between the trimmed V and J ends, which lost 3 bases and 1 base, there was a span of 7 bases. This CDR3 comprises 13 residues. The germline V gene encodes CDR1 SGHRS and CDR2 YFSETQ. DNA for the CDR3: TGCGCCAGCAGCTGGGGAGCGAACACTGAAGCTTTCTTT. This sequence encodes CASSWGANTEAFF.

The sample holds one count of this clone. The CDR3, as DNA: TGCGCCAGCAGCGTCGGTGCCACAGGCGGCAATCAGCCCCAGCATTTT. This encodes CASSVGATGGNQPQHF. This chain joins TRBV5-1 and TRBJ1-5; TRBD1 might be the D (5 bases). The V and J ends lost 4 bases and 2 bases respectively, with 16 bases between them. This CDR3 region has 16 residues. Germline V gives CDR1 SGHRS, CDR2 YFSETQ.

This clone is a singleton in its sample. The chain is built from TRBV28 and TRBJ1-1; 10 bases agree with TRBD1. V lost 1 base, J lost 11 bases, and 4 bases stayed unmatched. Per germline, CDR1 MDHEN and CDR2 SYDVKM. This CDR3 is 13 amino acids long. This CDR3 is CASSLLGTGDAFF. The CDR3, as DNA: TGTGCCAGCAGTTTATTGGGGACAGGGGACGCTTTCTTT.

This chain links TRBV6-1 with TRBJ2-7; 7 bases are a match to TRBD1. This CDR3 has 15 residues. J lost 4 bases, V lost 3 bases, and 9 bases had no gene match. Germline loops: CDR1 MNHNS, CDR2 SASEGT. The CDR3 DNA reads as TGTGCCAGCAGTGATAAGACAGGGTTAGATTACGAGCAGTACTTC. Encoded protein: CASSDKTGLDYEQYF.

Here the CDR3 reads CASSLGGLSGYGYTF. CDR3 DNA: TGTGCCAGCAGCTTAGGAGGCCTATCCGGCTATGGCTACACCTTC. The chain employs TRBV7-2 and TRBJ1-2; D remains ambiguous. V lost 1 base to trimming and J lost 4 bases, with 13 bases between them. Germline V gene data show CDR1 as SGHTA and CDR2 as FQGNSA. This CDR3 contains 15 residues.

This rearrangement joins TRBV7-2 to TRBJ1-5, with TRBD1 as a possible D gene (6 bases). The V gene lost 5 bases and the J gene lost 0 bases, with 11 bases spanning the gap. The CDR3 loop spans 15 amino acids. CDR1 and CDR2 from the germline V gene are SGHTA and FQGNSA. The CDR3 nucleotides read TGTGCCAGCAGCCCCCCACAGGGTAGCAATCAGCCCCAGCATTTT. It is translated as CASSPPQGSNQPQHF.

The V gene is TRBV29-1, the J gene TRBJ2-1; a weak D match, TRBD2 (5 bases). V was shortened by 3 bases and J by 8 bases, with 11 bases between the two germline ends. The germline gives CDR1 SQVTM, CDR2 ANQGSEA. This CDR3 comprises 12 residues. The CDR3 here is CSVEFWRDEQFF. DNA of the CDR3: TGCAGCGTTGAGTTTTGGCGGGATGAGCAGTTCTTC.

The CDR3 DNA reads as TGTGCCAGCAGCTTATACGGACAGGAATATCTTAACACCGGGGAGCTGTTTTTT. This sequence encodes CASSLYGQEYLNTGELFF. This sequence joins TRBV7-6 and TRBJ2-2; 7 nucleotides match TRBD1. Germline-derived CDR1 and CDR2 are SGHVS and FNYEAQ. J lost 2 bases, V lost 2 bases, and 11 bases had no gene match. The CDR3 runs 18 residues.

This rearrangement joins TRBV7-2 to TRBJ2-7, with D maybe TRBD1 (9 bases). The CDR3 totals 16 residues. The V gene's germline CDR1 is SGHTA and CDR2 FQGNSA. Trimming removed 5 bases at V and 1 base at J, with 18 bases between. The CDR3 loop reads CASSPRGGTGSYEQYF. The CDR3 coding sequence is TGTGCCAGCAGCCCACGGGGGGGGACAGGGTCCTACGAGCAGTACTTC. The variable domain in full, with the rest retrieved from reference TRBV7-2 and TRBJ2-7, is GAGVSQSPSNKVTEKGKDVELRCDPISGHTALYWYRQSLGQGLEFLIYFQGNSAPDKSGLPSDRFSAERTGGSVSTLTIQRTQQEDSAVYLCASSPRGGTGSYEQYFGPGTRLTVT.

The chain is built from TRBV7-9 and TRBJ2-1; D perhaps matches TRBD1 (6 bases). The CDR3 is 14 residues long. Germline V gene lookup returns CDR1 SEHNR and CDR2 FQNEAQ (reference sequence). Trimming pared 4 bases from V and 10 bases from J, leaving 17 bases between. The CDR3 DNA reads as TGTGCCAGCAGCTCACCGCCCGACAGGAGAGAGCAGTTCTTC. This gives the protein CASSSPPDRREQFF.

The chain carries TRBV4-3 and TRBJ2-3; D is perhaps TRBD2 (6 bases). Looked up from germline, CDR1 is LGHNA and CDR2 is YSLEER. The CDR3 runs to 13 residues. Trimming cost V 3 bases and J 6 bases, with 10 bases left between them. The CDR3 loop is CASSHDREDTQYF. In nucleotides, the CDR3 is TGCGCCAGCAGCCACGACCGGGAGGATACGCAGTATTTT.

The rearrangement links TRBV5-4 to TRBJ2-5, with TRBD1 matching 8 bases. Germline CDR1 is SGHNT and CDR2 is YYREEE (reference sequence). CDR3 length: 13 amino acids. Trimming removed 4 bases from V and 6 bases from J; junction bases left unmatched: 5. CDR3 loop: CASSNDRGKTQYF. The CDR3 DNA reads as TGTGCCAGCAGCAATGACAGGGGAAAGACCCAGTACTTC.

This clone is a singleton in its sample. V is TRBV6-6 and J is TRBJ1-2; D unclear. The CDR3 runs to 14 residues. V was pared by 6 bases and J by 7 bases, with 18 bases between. Germline values: CDR1 MNHNY, CDR2 SVGAGI (reference sequence). The CDR3 here is CASRQIAPRGGYTF. CDR3 bases: TGTGCCAGCAGACAAATCGCACCTCGCGGTGGCTACACCTTC.

The chain uses TRBV20-1 and TRBJ2-1, with unresolved D. CDR1 and CDR2 (germline): DFQATT, SNEGSKA (reference sequence). Trimming pared 1 base from V and 10 bases from J, leaving 5 bases between. This CDR3 is 10 amino acids long. CDR3 sequence reads: CSARAEEQFF. DNA for the CDR3: TGCAGTGCTAGAGCGGAGGAGCAGTTCTTC.

This clone was seen only a few times. CDR3 in amino acids: CASSFQLQDAQYF. In nucleotides, the CDR3 is TGTGCCAGCAGTTTCCAACTTCAGGATGCGCAGTATTTT. V gene TRBV28 combines with J gene TRBJ2-3; D uncertain. Germline V lookup: CDR1 MDHEN, CDR2 SYDVKM. CDR3 length equals 13 residues. V was pared by 3 bases and J by 10 bases, with 14 bases between.

This chain uses TRBV14 with TRBJ2-5; TRBD2 aligns across 13 bases. The CDR3 is 17 amino acids. Losses at the gene ends were 4 bases for V and 6 bases for J; bases not matched to a gene: 11. Germline V CDR1 and CDR2: SGHDN, FVKESK. The CDR3 spells CASSPEVGLAGVKTQYF. The CDR3 nucleotides read TGTGCCAGCAGCCCGGAAGTCGGACTAGCGGGAGTCAAGACCCAGTACTTC.

The chain couples TRBV7-2 to TRBJ1-2; 7 bases match TRBD1. This CDR3 comprises 14 residues. The junction had 11 bases not matched to a gene; V was cut back by 5 bases and J by 8 bases. Looked up from germline, CDR1 is SGHTA and CDR2 is FQGNSA. This CDR3 is CASSPPGGFWGYTF. For the CDR3, the DNA is TGTGCCAGCAGCCCACCAGGGGGATTCTGGGGCTACACCTTC.

The chain is built from TRBV13 and TRBJ2-7, with a possible D match to TRBD2 (6 bases). The length of the CDR3 is 16 residues. The germline V and J ends were trimmed by 8 bases and 1 base, with 21 bases remaining between them. CDR1 is PRHDT, CDR2 FYEKMQ, per germline (reference sequence). The CDR3 nucleotides are TGTGCCAGCCTTAATTCACAGGCGGGAATTTCCTACGAGCAGTACTTC. Its translation is CASLNSQAGISYEQYF.